The source of this T cell receptor (beta chain) is a study of PD-1 blockade in classical Hodgkin lymphoma. Using immunoSEQ multiplex PCR, the repertoire was profiled, and TCRdb retains in-frame clones only, with some absent. The sample consists of about 40,000 clones, 85% to 90% of them appearing once. V was pared by 6 bases and J by 7 bases, with 9 bases of the junction left unmatched. The CDR3 runs to 14 residues. CDR1 and CDR2 (germline): MNHEY, SVGAGI. Exposure to brentuximab vedotin varied, and each patient had relapsed following autologous stem cell transplantation. The clonotype comes from a human donor with classical Hodgkin lymphoma. The source material was peripheral blood mononuclear cells (PBMCs), sampled at baseline. The chain uses TRBV6-5 and TRBJ2-1, with 7 bases matching TRBD1. The CDR3 DNA reads as TGTGCCAGCAGAGCCGACAGGGATTGGAATGAGCAGTTCTTC. The encoded protein is CASRADRDWNEQFF.